A single sample gave rise to the 5 T cell receptor beta chains below, sequenced in a study of blood T cell repertoires in COVID-19 (dated by TCRdb to 2018 to 2020). Libraries were made using the immunoSEQ multiplex PCR assay. The table was pulled from immuneACCESS by TCRdb, which kept in-frame rearrangements only. Such tables lose some clones; where checked, under half of the loss comes from unresolved V genes, and the rest has no known cause. In this sample the table shows under 150,000 clones, about nine tenths of which occur a single time. The ten largest make up around 28% of the sample. Sequenced material: peripheral blood. The receptors were sampled from a human donor in a cohort sampled during active COVID-19.

The V call is TRBV11-3, the J call TRBJ2-1; D might be TRBD2 (7 bases). V dropped 2 bases and J dropped 7 bases, with 15 bases sitting between them. In germline, CDR1 is SGHNT, CDR2 YENEEA. This CDR3 has 15 residues. CDR3 DNA sequence: TGTGCCAGCAGCTTATTAGGGGGGGGTAGGAATGAGCAGTTCTTC. It yields the protein CASSLLGGGRNEQFF.

The chain is built from TRBV18 and TRBJ2-7, with 7 positions matching TRBD1. The CDR3 contains 15 residues. The J segment lost 2 bases and the V segment lost 0 bases, leaving 4 bases of the junction unmatched. The germline gives CDR1 KGHSH, CDR2 LQKENI. For the CDR3, the DNA is TGTGCCAGCTCACCACCGGCACAGGGGACCTACGAGCAGTACTTC. Its translation is CASSPPAQGTYEQYF. Full variable domain (outside the CDR3, taken from reference TRBV18 and TRBJ2-7): NAGVMQNPRHLVRRRGQEARLRCSPMKGHSHVYWYRQLPEEGLKFMVYLQKENIIDESGMPKERFSAEFPKEGPSILRIQQVVRGDSAAYFCASSPPAQGTYEQYFGPGTRLTVT.

This chain connects TRBV30 to TRBJ2-1; D remains ambiguous. The germline CDR1 and CDR2 sequences are GTSNPN and SVGIG (reference sequence). The V end lost 8 bases, the J end lost 2 bases, and 13 bases lay between the germline ends. The CDR3 length is 13 residues. The CDR3 region is CAAFKNTYNEQFF. DNA of the CDR3: TGTGCCGCCTTTAAAAACACCTACAATGAGCAGTTCTTC.

This clone was picked up one time. The chain links TRBV5-4 to TRBJ1-2; TRBD1 might be the D (6 bases). V gave up 4 bases and J gave up 5 bases, with 15 bases separating them. Per the germline V gene, CDR1 is SGHNT and CDR2 is YYREEE (reference sequence). This CDR3 region has 14 residues. In nucleotides, the CDR3 is TGTGCCAGCAGCCCGAGAGGGGGGGAGTATGGCTACACCTTC. The encoded protein is CASSPRGGEYGYTF.

About this clone itself: One end of the junction varies from germline; a read error may be responsible. J is TRBJ1-2 and V is TRBV10-1; 8 positions agree with TRBD1. This CDR3 has 13 amino acids. Germline CDR1 is WNHNN and CDR2 is SYGVQD (reference sequence). For the CDR3, the DNA is TGCGCCAGCAAAGTCCGACCTTTTGGGACAGGCGGATTC. Amino acid sequence: CASKVRPFGTGGF.